These 18 T cell receptor beta chains were sequenced from one sample in a study of blood T cell repertoires in COVID-19. The method was immunoSEQ multiplex PCR; TCRdb's version includes in-frame clones alone and lacks a portion of them. The sample lists roughly 140,000 clones, 80% to 90% occurring once. Sequences were obtained from peripheral blood. These receptors originate from a woman aged 45-65 years in a cohort sampled during active or convalescent COVID-19.

The rearrangement uses TRBV12-3 or TRBV12-4 and TRBJ1-5; unclear D gene. V lost 2 bases and J lost 8, with 7 bases in between. The CDR3 sequence is 12 residues long. The CDR3: CASSLSVEPQHF. The CDR3 region has the DNA TGTGCCAGCAGTTTATCTGTAGAGCCCCAGCATTTT.

V and J are TRBV3-1 (or the pseudogene TRBV3-2) and TRBJ1-2, with D perhaps TRBD1 (6 bases). CDR1 and CDR2 from the germline V gene are LGHDT and YNNKEL (reference sequence). The CDR3 loop spans 14 amino acids. Trimming cost V 0 bases and J 3 bases, with 8 bases left between them. The CDR3 loop is CASSQEGADYGYTF. The DNA of the CDR3 is TGTGCCAGCAGCCAAGAGGGGGCTGACTATGGCTACACCTTC.

This clone was seen only a few times. The J gene is TRBJ2-7, the V gene TRBV7-9; 11 bases align to TRBD1. Germline values: CDR1 SEHNR, CDR2 FQNEAQ (reference sequence). The CDR3 totals 13 residues. The V gene end was trimmed by 1 base and the J gene end by 10 bases; junction bases not matched to a gene: 3. DNA for the CDR3: TGTGCCAGCAGCTTAGACGGGACAGGGGGACAGTACTTC. Amino acid sequence: CASSLDGTGGQYF.

The chain couples TRBV12-3 or TRBV12-4 to TRBJ2-3; D remains ambiguous. The V end was cut by 7 bases, the J end by 4 bases, with 12 bases between. This CDR3 spans 13 amino acids. The CDR3 nucleotides read TGTGCCAGCACCCTGCAACTGGCAGATACGCAGTATTTT. Translation: CASTLQLADTQYF.

This chain links TRBV6-4 with TRBJ1-2; tentatively, D is TRBD1 (5 bases). This CDR3 spans 15 amino acids. Trimming stripped 2 bases from V and 3 bases from J, with 13 bases between. Germline V CDR1 and CDR2: MRHNA, SNTAGT. The CDR3, as DNA: TGTGCCAGCAGTGACAGGGGCTTAGATCACTATGGCTACACCTTC. This encodes CASSDRGLDHYGYTF.

The chain combines TRBV6-6 with TRBJ1-2, with D possibly matching TRBD1 (6 bases). Germline values: CDR1 MNHNY, CDR2 SVGAGI (reference sequence). The CDR3 has 17 residues. V was trimmed by 5 bases and J by 2 bases, leaving 21 bases between them. CDR3 DNA sequence: TGTGCCAGCAGTCACACCATCGTGGACAGATCCAACTATGGCTACACCTTC. It translates to CASSHTIVDRSNYGYTF.

The chain employs TRBV11-2 and TRBJ2-1; 11 bases are shared with TRBD2. The CDR3 extends over 16 amino acids. Unmatched junction bases numbered 7, after V lost 3 bases and J lost 6 bases. The germline gives CDR1 SGHAT, CDR2 FQNNGV. The CDR3 sequence is CASSLGSSGGINEQFF. The CDR3 DNA reads as TGTGCCAGCAGCTTGGGGTCTAGCGGGGGGATCAATGAGCAGTTCTTC.

This chain links TRBV5-8 with TRBJ2-7; maybe TRBD1 (5 bases). This CDR3 region has 15 residues. Trimming shortened V by 5 bases and J by 1 base, and 16 bases separated the two germline ends. The germline CDR1 and CDR2 sequences are SGHTS and YDEGEE. CDR3 sequence (DNA): TGTGCCAGCAGACCCCCTGGCAGGGTTTCCTACGAGCAGTACTTC. Translating it yields CASRPPGRVSYEQYF.

The chain has TRBV7-8 and TRBJ1-2; 8 bases map to TRBD1. CDR3 length: 14 amino acids. The ends lost 4 bases at V and 8 bases at J; junction bases unmatched: 9. Germline V gene lookup returns CDR1 SGHVS and CDR2 FQNEAQ. CDR3 in DNA: TGTGCCAGCAGCTCTGCCCAGGGGGCAAGGGGCTACACCTTC. Residues: CASSSAQGARGYTF. The complete variable domain, with remaining parts taken from reference TRBV7-8 and TRBJ1-2, reads GAGVSQSPRYKVAKRGQDVALRCDPISGHVSLFWYQQALGQGPEFLTYFQNEAQLDKSGLPSDRFFAERPEGSVSTLKIQRTQQEDSAVYLCASSSAQGARGYTFGSGTRLTVV.

The chain links TRBV4-1 to TRBJ1-2; 9 bases are a match to TRBD1. The CDR3 loop spans 16 amino acids. CDR1 is MGHRA and CDR2 is YSYEKL in the germline V gene. V lost 1 base, J lost 3 bases, and 6 bases stayed unmatched. The CDR3 reads CASSQVETGGYYGYTF. The CDR3 DNA sequence: TGCGCCAGCAGCCAAGTAGAGACAGGGGGGTACTATGGCTACACCTTC.

The chain links TRBV5-1 to TRBJ1-5, with D hard to call. CDR3 size: 15 residues. The germline CDR1 and CDR2 sequences are SGHRS and YFSETQ. V shed 0 bases and J shed 6 bases, with 13 bases lying between them. CDR3 region: CASSLDPGISQPQHF. CDR3 sequence (DNA): TGCGCCAGCAGCTTGGACCCGGGAATTAGTCAGCCCCAGCATTTT.

This chain joins TRBV15 and TRBJ1-4; the match to TRBD1 covers 7 bases. CDR1 and CDR2 from the germline V gene are LNHNV and YYDKDF (reference sequence). Losses at the gene ends were 6 bases for V and 7 bases for J; bases not matched to a gene: 8. The CDR3 sequence is 14 residues long. CDR3 loop: CATRDGTVLEKLFF. The CDR3, as DNA: TGTGCCACCAGAGACGGGACAGTCCTTGAAAAACTGTTTTTT.

The chain has TRBV7-9 and TRBJ1-2, with TRBD1 as a possible D gene (5 bases). V shed 2 bases and J shed 5 bases, with 15 bases lying between them. Germline lookup yields CDR1 SEHNR and CDR2 FQNEAQ (reference sequence). This CDR3 is built from 15 residues. The CDR3 nucleotides read TGTGCCAGCAGCTTACCGGCAGGGTGGGAATATGGCTACACCTTC. Its protein is CASSLPAGWEYGYTF.

The table lists this clone with a count of one. The V call is TRBV6-1, the J call TRBJ1-5; maybe TRBD1 (5 bases). V shed 0 bases and J shed 15 bases, with 15 bases lying between them. The CDR3 covers 13 residues. Germline CDR1 reads MNHNS; CDR2 reads SASEGT. Written as DNA, the CDR3 is TGTGCCAGCAGTGAAGCGCATGACAGCTCATCGCATTTT. It encodes CASSEAHDSSSHF.

The V and J genes are TRBV21-1 and TRBJ1-4. TRBV21-1 is tagged as a pseudogene. The CDR3 has 13 amino acids. The CDR3 is CASPAGEREKLFF. CDR3 in DNA: TGTGCCTCCCCGGCGGGGGAGCGGGAAAAACTGTTTTTT.

The rearrangement joins TRBV6-1 to TRBJ1-1, with TRBD1 identical over 8 bases. V was pared by 4 bases and J by 0 bases, with 7 bases of the junction left unmatched. This CDR3 contains 16 residues. Germline CDR1 and CDR2: MNHNS and SASEGT. The CDR3 here is CASSGAGGKMNTEAFF. In DNA form, the CDR3 reads TGTGCCAGCAGTGGGGCAGGGGGCAAAATGAACACTGAAGCTTTCTTT.

This clone was seen a handful of times. This CDR3 is CASSPVGGTDTQYF. CDR3 nucleotide sequence: TGTGCCAGCAGTCCCGTCGGGGGCACAGATACGCAGTATTTT. The V gene is TRBV6-2 or TRBV6-3, the J gene TRBJ2-3; tentatively, D is TRBD2 (5 bases). The CDR3 is 14 amino acids. CDR1 is MNHEY and CDR2 is SVGEGT in the germline V gene. V was clipped by 5 bases and J by 1 base, with 10 bases between them.

V and J are TRBV19 and TRBJ2-5; TRBD1 might be the D (6 bases). CDR1 is LNHDA and CDR2 is SQIVND in the germline V gene (reference sequence). The length of the CDR3 is 13 residues. V lost 7 bases to trimming and J lost 5 bases, with 14 bases between them. CDR3 in amino acids: CASNLQGTETQYF. The DNA for the CDR3 is TGTGCCAGTAATCTCCAGGGGACGGAGACCCAGTACTTC.